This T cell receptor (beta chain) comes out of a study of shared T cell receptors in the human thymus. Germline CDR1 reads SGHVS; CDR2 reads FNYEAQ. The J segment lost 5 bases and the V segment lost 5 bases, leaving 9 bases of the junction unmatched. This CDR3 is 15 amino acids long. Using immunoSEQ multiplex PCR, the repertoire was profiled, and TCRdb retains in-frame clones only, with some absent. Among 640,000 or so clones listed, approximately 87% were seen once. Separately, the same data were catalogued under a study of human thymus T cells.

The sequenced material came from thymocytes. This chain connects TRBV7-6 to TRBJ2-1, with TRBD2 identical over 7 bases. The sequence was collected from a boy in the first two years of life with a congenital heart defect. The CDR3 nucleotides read TGTGCCAGCAGCATGGGAGGGGCAACCCACAATGAGCAGTTCTTC. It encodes CASSMGGATHNEQFF.